These T cell receptor beta chains were read from a single sample in a study of neurological immune-mediated disorders. TCRdb re-called the 5' RACE reads through MiXCR, storing one row per CDR3 protein. The sample lists 25,000 to 30,000 distinct CDR3 sequences; around 3.4% were seen once. Sequencing was carried out using PBMCs. These receptors originate from a woman aged 25 to 39 with multiple sclerosis. CDR3s include the opening cysteine and the closing phenylalanine or tryptophan. A D gene is named only where the DNA matches it firmly. A clone size is listed for some rows: how often the clone was seen (once, few, many), or a class if it is expanded.

j_call	clone_size	v_call	cdr3_length	d_call	cdr3_nt	cdr3_aa
TRBJ2-4	many	TRBV6-1	13	NA	TGTGCCAGCAGTGTGCCCAGGGGCTACATTCAGTACTTC	CASSVPRGYIQYF
TRBJ2-3	many	TRBV7-2	12	NA	TGTGCCAGCAGCTTAGGTCCAGATACGCAGTATTTT	CASSLGPDTQYF
TRBJ2-7	many	TRBV20-1	15	NA	TGCAGTGCTAGAGATCCCAAAACCAACCCTTACGAGCAGTACTTC	CSARDPKTNPYEQYF
TRBJ2-1	many	TRBV5-1	14	NA	TGCGCCAGCAGCTTGTTTGCGGGCGCAATTGAGCAGTTCTTC	CASSLFAGAIEQFF
TRBJ1-5	many	TRBV6-2/TRBV6-3	15	NA	TGTGCCAGCAGCATTACTTTACAGGGCAATCAGCCCCAGCATTTT	CASSITLQGNQPQHF
TRBJ1-5	many	TRBV20-1	15	NA	TGCAGTGCTAGGCCCCGGGACAAGTATAATCAGCCCCAGAATTTT	CSARPRDKYNQPQNF
TRBJ2-3	many	TRBV5-5	14	NA	TGTGCCAGCAGCTTGGTAGCCCCTACAGATACGCAGTATTTT	CASSLVAPTDTQYF
TRBJ2-6	many	TRBV27	16	TRBD1	TGTGCCAGCGGGCGGGACAGGGGTTCTGGGGCCAACGTCCTGACTTTC	CASGRDRGSGANVLTF
TRBJ2-7	many	TRBV29-1	12	NA	TGCAGCGTTGGCGAAGGGGGTTACGAGCAGTACTTC	CSVGEGGYEQYF
TRBJ2-1	many	TRBV5-6	15	TRBD1	TGTGCCAGCACCCCGACAGGGGGCTTTTCTAATGAGCAGTTCTTC	CASTPTGGFSNEQFF
TRBJ2-5	NA	TRBV7-9	14	TRBD1	TGTGCCAGCAGCCCAGGGACAGCCCAAGAGACCCAGTACTTC	CASSPGTAQETQYF
TRBJ1-4	many	TRBV18	14	TRBD1	TGTGCCAGCTCCCCCGCCGAGGGGGCGCGTAAACTGTTTTTT	CASSPAEGARKLFF
TRBJ2-7	many	TRBV11-2	14	NA	TGTGCCAGCACACCAAATTCCCTCTTCTACGAGCAGTACTTC	CASTPNSLFYEQYF
TRBJ2-2	medium-sized	TRBV20-1	16	NA	TGCAGTGCTAGAGACCGTAGCAGAGCGAACACCGGGGAGCTGTTTTTT	CSARDRSRANTGELFF
TRBJ2-3	many	TRBV7-9	16	TRBD2	TGTGCCAGCAGCAGCGCGCTAGCGGGAGGAGCAGATACGCAGTATTTT	CASSSALAGGADTQYF
TRBJ2-2	many	TRBV11-2	16	TRBD2	TGTGCCAGCAGCGACGGACTAGCGGGCCTTACCGGGGAGCTGTTTTTT	CASSDGLAGLTGELFF
TRBJ2-2	many	TRBV12-3/TRBV12-4	14	NA	TGTGCCAACTCACGGGAGATCAACACCGGGGAGCTGTTTTTT	CANSREINTGELFF
TRBJ1-1	many	TRBV7-9	13	NA	TGTGCCAGCAGCTTCACACAGGGAGCTGAAGCTTTCTTT	CASSFTQGAEAFF
TRBJ1-1	many	TRBV18	16	NA	TGTGCCAGCTCACCACCATCAGGGAGGGTGAACACTGAAGCTTTCTTT	CASSPPSGRVNTEAFF
TRBJ2-7	many	TRBV18	17	TRBD1	TGTGCCAGCTCATTAATGACCCCGGGACAGGGGGCCTACGAGCAGTACTTC	CASSLMTPGQGAYEQYF
TRBJ2-7	many	TRBV6-6	13	NA	TGTGCCAGCAGTTACGGGGACTCCTACGAGCAGTACTTC	CASSYGDSYEQYF
TRBJ2-5	many	TRBV12-3/TRBV12-4	13	NA	TGTGCCAGCAGGGGGGACACCGTAGAGACCCAGTACTTC	CASRGDTVETQYF
TRBJ2-1	many	TRBV2	13	NA	TGTGCCAGCAGTGAAGGGGGGGTCAGTGAGCAGTTCTTC	CASSEGGVSEQFF
TRBJ2-7	many	TRBV3-1	17	NA	TGTGCCAGCAGCCAGGAGGACTCACGTAGAATCTCCTACGAGCAGTACTTC	CASSQEDSRRISYEQYF
TRBJ2-7	many	TRBV10-2	11	NA	TGCGCCAGCAGTTGGGAGAAAGAGCAGTACTTC	CASSWEKEQYF
TRBJ2-5	many	TRBV7-2	14	TRBD2	TGTGCCAGCACCGTAGCGGGGGCGGGGGAGACCCAGTACTTC	CASTVAGAGETQYF
TRBJ2-5	many	TRBV5-1	15	TRBD1	TGCGCCAGCAGCTTGGTTGGACAGGGTGGGGAGACCCAGTACTTC	CASSLVGQGGETQYF
TRBJ1-6	medium-sized	TRBV6-5	15	NA	TGTGCCAGCAAAACAAAACAGGGATATAATTCACCCCTCCACTTT	CASKTKQGYNSPLHF
TRBJ1-5	many	TRBV6-6	14	NA	TGTGCCAGCAGTTACCCGGGTCTCAATCAGCCCCAGCATTTT	CASSYPGLNQPQHF
TRBJ2-2	many	TRBV18	14	NA	TGTGCCAGCTCACCTCTGGCCCGAACCGGGGAGCTGTTTTTT	CASSPLARTGELFF
TRBJ2-5	many	TRBV11-3	15	NA	TGTGCCAGCAGCTTAGATCGGCTAGCCAAGGAGACCCAGTACTTC	CASSLDRLAKETQYF
TRBJ2-2	many	TRBV24-1	15	TRBD2	TGTGCCACCAGCCCGACTAGCGGGAGCGACGGGGAGCTGTTTTTT	CATSPTSGSDGELFF
TRBJ1-3	many	TRBV5-1	17	NA	TGCGCCAGCAGCTTGTTACCGGGACGGAGCTCTGGAAACACCATATATTTT	CASSLLPGRSSGNTIYF
TRBJ1-5	many	TRBV7-2	15	NA	TGTGCCAGCAGCACCGGGACACTGGGCAATCAGCCCCAGCATTTT	CASSTGTLGNQPQHF
TRBJ1-1	many	TRBV7-3	14	TRBD1	TGTGCCAGCAGCCCACAGACAGGGATTACTGAAGCTTTCTTT	CASSPQTGITEAFF
TRBJ1-1	NA	TRBV2	13	NA	TGTGCCAGCAGTTCCATGGAGAACACTGAAGCTTTCTTT	CASSSMENTEAFF
TRBJ1-1	many	TRBV29-1	13	NA	TGCAGCGTTGCCTGGGAATTTAACACTGAAGCTTTCTTT	CSVAWEFNTEAFF
TRBJ2-7	many	TRBV5-1	11	NA	TGCGCCAGCAGCGTGGAGGACGAGCAGTACTTC	CASSVEDEQYF
TRBJ2-3	many	TRBV7-2	15	TRBD2	TGTGCCAGCAGCCCCGCCCTGGGCGGGGGTGATACGCAGTATTTT	CASSPALGGGDTQYF
TRBJ2-5	many	TRBV7-7	12	NA	TGTGCCAGCAGCACCGACTCGGAGACCCAGTACTTC	CASSTDSETQYF
TRBJ2-3	many	TRBV5-1	12	NA	TGCGCCAGCAGCTTGAGATCAGATACGCAGTATTTT	CASSLRSDTQYF
TRBJ2-7	many	TRBV5-1	14	TRBD2	TGCGCCAGCAGCTTATCTAGCGGTACCTACGAGCAGTACTTC	CASSLSSGTYEQYF
TRBJ1-4	NA	TRBV7-9	15	TRBD1	TGTGCCAGCAGCTCGCGACAGGGGCGATATGAAAAACTGTTTTTT	CASSSRQGRYEKLFF
TRBJ1-2	many	TRBV12-3/TRBV12-4	13	TRBD1	TGTGCCAGCAACAGGGGTGGTAACTATGGCTACACCTTC	CASNRGGNYGYTF
TRBJ2-3	many	TRBV2	17	TRBD2	TGTGCCAGCAGTGACCCCCCCCTAGCGGGGGGCACAGATACGCAGTATTTT	CASSDPPLAGGTDTQYF
TRBJ2-5	many	TRBV28	15	NA	TGTGCCAGCAGTTTGCTCTGGGGAAACCAAGAGACCCAGTACTTC	CASSLLWGNQETQYF
TRBJ1-4	many	TRBV28	19	TRBD1	TGTGCCAGCAGTCGGGACAGGGGGCTTTTAGCCTCAACTAATGAAAAACTGTTTTTT	CASSRDRGLLASTNEKLFF
TRBJ2-5	many	TRBV10-2	17	NA	TGCGCCCGGAGCGACAGCGGGGAGAGGGGGGGTAAAGAGACCCAGTACTTC	CARSDSGERGGKETQYF
TRBJ1-6	many	TRBV4-3	13	NA	TGCGCCAGCAGCCAAGTAACGGTTTCACCCCTCCACTTT	CASSQVTVSPLHF
TRBJ2-6	large	TRBV20-1	13	TRBD1	TGCAGTACCAGGGGGTCAGGGGCCAACGTCCTGACTTTC	CSTRGSGANVLTF
TRBJ1-4	many	TRBV7-9	15	NA	TGTGCCAGCAGCTTAACGGCAGGGATGGGTGAAAAACTGTTTTTT	CASSLTAGMGEKLFF
TRBJ2-1	many	TRBV28	16	NA	TGTGCCAGCTCCCCCTGGCGGGAAAGCTCCTACAATGAGCAGTTCTTC	CASSPWRESSYNEQFF
TRBJ2-3	many	TRBV5-1	16	NA	TGCGCCAGCAGCTTGGCCACCGGGGCAGGGGAGGATACGCAGTATTTT	CASSLATGAGEDTQYF
TRBJ2-1	NA	TRBV6-5	15	NA	TGTGCCAGCAGTTACTCGCCGGGAATCTACAATGAGCAGTTCTTC	CASSYSPGIYNEQFF
TRBJ1-2	many	TRBV5-1	14	NA	TGCGCCAGCAGCTTGATGCAATCTCAATATGGCTACACCTTC	CASSLMQSQYGYTF